Below, 17 T cell receptor beta chains from the same sample are listed, as sequenced in a study of shared clonotypes between healthy human individuals. Produced via immunoSEQ multiplex PCR; TCRdb's table is partial and in-frame only. The table has about 680,000 clones, roughly nine tenths seen once. Cells designated naive CD8 were CD45RO-negative and were positively selected for CCR7, with terminally differentiated effector memory CD45RA+ cells excluded. The specimen was naive CD8+ T cells sorted from blood. Receptors originate from a young man in good health.

The chain carries TRBV2 and TRBJ2-7, with D possibly TRBD1 on 6 matching bases. CDR1 SNHLY and CDR2 FYNNEI come from the germline V gene. The CDR3 is 14 amino acids. Trimming took off 3 bases at V and 4 bases at J, with 13 bases between the two ends. CDR3 residues: CASSDGRGLYEQYF. The CDR3 nucleotides read TGTGCCAGCAGTGATGGCAGGGGATTATACGAGCAGTACTTC.

This chain links TRBV4-3 with TRBJ1-4, with D perhaps matching TRBD1 (5 bases). Trimming shortened V by 1 base and J by 12 bases, and 9 bases separated the two germline ends. CDR1 LGHNA and CDR2 YSLEER come from the germline V gene. The CDR3 spans 12 residues. The chain's CDR3 is CASSQVGGELFF. CDR3 sequence (DNA): TGCGCCAGCAGCCAAGTTGGGGGGGAACTGTTTTTT.

The chain has TRBV9 and TRBJ1-5; D not certain. Trimming pared 2 bases from V and 6 bases from J, leaving 12 bases between. Germline assignment: CDR1 SGDLS and CDR2 YYNGEE. The CDR3 has 14 residues. The CDR3 loop is CASSVGVAPQPQHF. The CDR3 DNA sequence: TGTGCCAGCAGCGTCGGCGTCGCCCCTCAGCCCCAGCATTTT.

The chain combines TRBV27 with TRBJ2-1; the match to TRBD2 covers 9 bases. V dropped 7 bases and J dropped 5; count of bases not matched to a gene: 12. In germline, CDR1 is MNHEY, CDR2 SMNVEV (reference sequence). The CDR3 consists of 16 residues. This CDR3 reads CASTSGASGANNEQFF. In DNA, the CDR3 is TGTGCCAGCACCTCCGGGGCTAGCGGGGCTAACAATGAGCAGTTCTTC.

The V and J genes are TRBV7-9 and TRBJ1-1; possibly TRBD1 for D (6 bases). The CDR3 loop spans 14 amino acids. From germline, CDR1 is SEHNR and CDR2 FQNEAQ (reference sequence). The V end was cut by 5 bases, the J end by 5 bases, with 15 bases between. CDR3 DNA: TGTGCCAGCAGCCCAGTGGGGGCTGAGACTGAAGCTTTCTTT. It encodes CASSPVGAETEAFF. The full variable domain, rest sourced from reference TRBV7-9 and TRBJ1-1, is DTGVSQNPRHKITKRGQNVTFRCDPISEHNRLYWYRQTLGQGPEFLTYFQNEAQLEKSRLLSDRFSAERPKGSFSTLEIQRTEQGDSAMYLCASSPVGAETEAFFGQGTRLTVV.

A word on this clone: Other nucleotide sequences from this sample produce the same CDR3. The rearrangement uses TRBV27 and TRBJ1-5; a possible D gene is TRBD1 (5 bases). The CDR3 is made up of 14 amino acids. In germline, CDR1 is MNHEY, CDR2 SMNVEV (reference sequence). The V end lost 2 bases, the J end lost 2 bases, and 7 bases lay between the germline ends. CDR3 nucleotides: TGTGCCAGCAGTTTAGGCAGGGGCAATCAGCCCCAGCATTTT. It yields the protein CASSLGRGNQPQHF.

Points on this clone: Other DNA sequences in this specimen translate into the identical CDR3. This chain uses TRBV7-6 with TRBJ2-7, with 9 bases matching TRBD2. The CDR3 spans 15 residues. J gave up 2 bases and V 1 base, and 3 bases lay outside the gene matches. Germline CDR1 SGHVS, CDR2 FNYEAQ. The CDR3 sequence: CASSLEASGTYEQYF. The CDR3 nucleotides are TGTGCCAGCAGCTTAGAAGCTAGCGGGACCTACGAGCAGTACTTC.

The chain combines TRBV28 with TRBJ2-3; perhaps TRBD2 as D (6 bases). Germline V CDR1 and CDR2: MDHEN, SYDVKM. The CDR3 has 18 residues. Trimming took off 6 bases at V and 3 bases at J, with 25 bases between the two ends. The CDR3 DNA reads as TGTGCCAGCAGCCTCTTGTTTGGGGACTCTTCCGGGACAGATACGCAGTATTTT. Protein sequence: CASSLLFGDSSGTDTQYF.

The chain carries TRBV10-3 and TRBJ2-3; perhaps TRBD2 as D (6 bases). V lost 4 bases and J 2 bases, leaving 16 bases between the germline ends. Germline CDR1 is ENHRY and CDR2 is SYGVKD. The CDR3 covers 16 residues. The CDR3 bases are TGTGCCATCAGTGCGGGACTCGATCATAACACAGATACGCAGTATTTT. This gives the protein CAISAGLDHNTDTQYF.

The V and J genes are TRBV29-1 and TRBJ2-1, with 11 bases that match TRBD2. The CDR3 is 17 residues long. V trimming: 6 bases; J trimming: 6 bases; junction bases outside the gene matches: 16. Germline values: CDR1 SQVTM, CDR2 ANQGSEA. The DNA for the CDR3 is TGCAGCGTCATGACTAGCGGGAAACGGTCTCAACCCAATGAGCAGTTCTTC. This translates into CSVMTSGKRSQPNEQFF.

The CDR3 is CASSSRPLYEQYF. The CDR3 DNA is TGTGCCAGCAGCTCTAGACCCCTATATGAGCAGTACTTC. The chain recombines TRBV11-2 with TRBJ2-7; D ambiguous. V was clipped by 4 bases and J by 7 bases, with 14 bases between them. The CDR3 totals 13 residues. Germline assignment: CDR1 SGHAT and CDR2 FQNNGV.

The J gene is TRBJ2-1, the V gene TRBV29-1; maybe TRBD1 (5 bases). V shed 3 bases and J shed 4 bases, with 13 bases lying between them. Germline-derived CDR1 and CDR2 are SQVTM and ANQGSEA. The CDR3 loop spans 14 amino acids. The CDR3, as DNA: TGCAGCGTTGACGGCGTAGGGGTATACAATGAGCAGTTCTTC. Residues: CSVDGVGVYNEQFF.

This sequence joins TRBV5-1 and TRBJ2-7; 14 bases match TRBD2. V lost 1 base to trimming and J lost 4 bases; unmatched junction nucleotides: 7. CDR3 length: 17 amino acids. The germline CDR1 and CDR2 sequences are SGHRS and YFSETQ. This CDR3 is CASSLWGLAGVKYEQYF. CDR3 bases: TGCGCCAGCAGCTTGTGGGGACTAGCGGGAGTCAAGTACGAGCAGTACTTC.

This rearrangement joins TRBV29-1 to TRBJ2-3, with D perhaps TRBD2 (6 bases). Looked up from germline, CDR1 is SQVTM and CDR2 is ANQGSEA. Trimming cost V 4 bases and J 3 bases, with 20 bases left between them. The CDR3 contains 16 residues. The CDR3 region has the DNA TGCAGCGTTGGGCCCAGTACGGGGGAGCGAACAGATACGCAGTATTTT. Amino acid sequence: CSVGPSTGERTDTQYF.

This sequence joins TRBV27 and TRBJ2-2, with 10 positions matching TRBD1. Germline assignment: CDR1 MNHEY and CDR2 SMNVEV (reference sequence). The V gene end was trimmed by 5 bases and the J gene end by 7 bases; junction bases not matched to a gene: 7. The CDR3 loop spans 15 amino acids. Written as DNA, the CDR3 is TGTGCCAGCAGTCGGACAGGGGGAAAGATCGGGGAGCTGTTTTTT. As protein: CASSRTGGKIGELFF.

The V and J genes are TRBV9 and TRBJ2-1, with TRBD1 identical over 10 bases. The germline gives CDR1 SGDLS, CDR2 YYNGEE. With 3 bases clipped from V and 9 bases from J, the junction kept 9 bases outside the gene matches. CDR3 size: 15 residues. CDR3 DNA: TGTGCCAGCAGCGGATGGAGACAGGGGGCGATTGAGCAGTTCTTC. Translating gives CASSGWRQGAIEQFF.

The chain is built from TRBV7-9 and TRBJ2-2, with unresolved D. The CDR3 runs 14 residues. The V end was cut by 3 bases, the J end by 6 bases, with 11 bases between. Per the germline V gene, CDR1 is SEHNR and CDR2 is FQNEAQ (reference sequence). CDR3 DNA sequence: TGTGCCAGCAGCTTTTTGAGGCTCTCCGGGGAGCTGTTTTTT. It specifies CASSFLRLSGELFF.